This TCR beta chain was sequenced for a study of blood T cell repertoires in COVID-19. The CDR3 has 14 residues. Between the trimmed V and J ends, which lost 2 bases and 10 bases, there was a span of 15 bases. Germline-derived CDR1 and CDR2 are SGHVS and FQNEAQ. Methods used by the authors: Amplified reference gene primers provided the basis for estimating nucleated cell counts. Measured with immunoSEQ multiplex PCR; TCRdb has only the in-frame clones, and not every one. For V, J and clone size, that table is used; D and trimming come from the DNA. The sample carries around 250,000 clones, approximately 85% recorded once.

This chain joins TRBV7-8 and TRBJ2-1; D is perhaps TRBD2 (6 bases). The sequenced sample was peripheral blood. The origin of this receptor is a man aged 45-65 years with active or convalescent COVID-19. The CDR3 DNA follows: TGTGCCAGCAGCTTATTGGTAGCGGCAAGCGAGCAGTTCTTC. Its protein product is CASSLLVAASEQFF. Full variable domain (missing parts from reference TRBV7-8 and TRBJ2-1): GAGVSQSPRYKVAKRGQDVALRCDPISGHVSLFWYQQALGQGPEFLTYFQNEAQLDKSGLPSDRFFAERPEGSVSTLKIQRTQQEDSAVYLCASSLLVAASEQFFGPGTRLTVL.